The TCR beta chain described here comes from a study of early T cells in non-severe SARS-CoV-2 infection. Looking at the study overall: Chains were unpaired, as sequencing was done on bulk RNA from unsorted whole blood.

This clonotype was recorded many times. Its antigen is not known. Unique molecular identifiers tagged individual cDNA molecules. From the 5' RACE reads, TCRdb called clonotypes with MiXCR, one entry per CDR3 protein. The sample contains approximately 33,000 distinct CDR3 sequences, just under 4% of which appear only once. V dropped 4 bases and J dropped 6 bases, with 12 bases sitting between them. The CDR3 contains 14 residues. The V gene's germline CDR1 is MRHNA and CDR2 SNTAGT. Broader study findings: Missing private and CD4 specificities, VDJdb matching favored anti-spike CD8 responses.

The clonotype comes from an adult who was a healthcare worker with PCR-confirmed SARS-CoV-2 infection or an uninfected control (not recorded which). The chain employs TRBV6-4 and TRBJ2-2; D is perhaps TRBD1 (7 bases). Sequencing input: whole blood. The CDR3 here is CASSVTGEAGELFF. In nucleotides, the CDR3 is TGTGCCAGCAGTGTCACAGGGGAGGCCGGGGAGCTGTTTTTT.